This T cell receptor (beta chain) appears in the sequencing data of a study of cytomegalovirus exposure and HLA in healthy donors. The PCR made use of 60 Vbeta and 13 Jbeta primers. Clones were sequenced by immunoSEQ multiplex PCR, and TCRdb holds only the in-frame ones, with some missing. The sample has 210,000 or so clones, just over 75% seen once; the top ten hold 0.63%. Germline assignment: CDR1 SGHRS and CDR2 YFSETQ. The CDR3 spans 14 residues. Trimming took 3 bases from V and 5 from J; bases not matched to a gene: 4. The TCR sequence derives from a man aged 18-30 years in good health and CMV-seronegative. The source material was PBMCs. The genes are TRBV5-1 and TRBJ2-7; TRBD1 agrees at 11 bases. The CDR3 coding sequence is TGCGCCAGCAGCTACGGACAGGGGGCCAACGAGCAGTACTTC. It is translated as CASSYGQGANEQYF.